Included here is one T cell receptor beta chain sequence, with context. The data originate from a study of shared clonotypes between healthy human individuals. Only in-frame clones appear in the TCRdb table, and some are missing; sequencing was by immunoSEQ multiplex PCR. The table includes some 1 million clones, more than 65% detected once. Germline CDR1 MDHEN, CDR2 SYDVKM. The CDR3 runs to 14 residues. V lost 5 bases to trimming and J lost 5 bases; unmatched junction nucleotides: 7. The chain couples TRBV28 to TRBJ2-7; the match to TRBD1 covers 9 bases. The sample comprised memory CD4+ T cells sorted from blood. Subset denoted: CD45RA-negative fraction. This TCR came from a man between 18 and 35 years old in good health. The CDR3 region is CASSGAGTGNEQYF. The CDR3 nucleotides are TGTGCCAGCAGTGGGGCCGGGACAGGGAACGAGCAGTACTTC. Full variable domain (missing parts from reference TRBV28 and TRBJ2-7): DVKVTQSSRYLVKRTGEKVFLECVQDMDHENMFWYRQDPGLGLRLIYFSYDVKMKEKGDIPEGYSVSREKKERFSLILESASTNQTSMYLCASSGAGTGNEQYFGPGTRLTVT.